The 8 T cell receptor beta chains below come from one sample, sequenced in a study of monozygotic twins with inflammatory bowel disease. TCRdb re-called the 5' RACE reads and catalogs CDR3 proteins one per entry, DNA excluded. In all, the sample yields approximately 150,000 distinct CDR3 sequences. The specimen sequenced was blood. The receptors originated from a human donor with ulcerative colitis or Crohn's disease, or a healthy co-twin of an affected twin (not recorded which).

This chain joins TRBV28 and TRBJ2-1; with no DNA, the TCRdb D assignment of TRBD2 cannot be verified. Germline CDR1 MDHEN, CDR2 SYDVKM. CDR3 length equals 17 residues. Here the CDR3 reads CASSSHAWTSGGNEQFF.

CDR3 in amino acids: CASSPGLAGLSYEQYF. The rearrangement links TRBV18 to TRBJ2-7; TCRdb's assignment of TRBD2 cannot be checked, as there is no DNA. Germline lookup yields CDR1 KGHSH and CDR2 LQKENI. The CDR3 is 16 residues long.

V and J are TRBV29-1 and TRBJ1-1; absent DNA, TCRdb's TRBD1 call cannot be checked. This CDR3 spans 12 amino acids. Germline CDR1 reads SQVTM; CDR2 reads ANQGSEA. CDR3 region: CSAGQGNTEAFF.

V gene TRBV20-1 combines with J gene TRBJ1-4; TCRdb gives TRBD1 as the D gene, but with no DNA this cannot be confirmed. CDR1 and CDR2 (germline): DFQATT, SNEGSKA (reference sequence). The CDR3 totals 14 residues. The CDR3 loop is CSAMGGASNEKLFF.

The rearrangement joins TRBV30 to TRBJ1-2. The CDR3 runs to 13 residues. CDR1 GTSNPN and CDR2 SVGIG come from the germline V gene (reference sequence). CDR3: CAWTGTLSYGYTF.

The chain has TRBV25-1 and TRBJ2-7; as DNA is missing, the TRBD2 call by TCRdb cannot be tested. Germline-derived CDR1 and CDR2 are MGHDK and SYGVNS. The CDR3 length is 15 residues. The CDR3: CASSEDRGVDYEQYF.

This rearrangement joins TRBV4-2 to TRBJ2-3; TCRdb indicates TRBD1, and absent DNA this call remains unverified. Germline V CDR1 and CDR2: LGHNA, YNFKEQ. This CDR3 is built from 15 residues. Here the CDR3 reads CASSQPGISTDTQYF.

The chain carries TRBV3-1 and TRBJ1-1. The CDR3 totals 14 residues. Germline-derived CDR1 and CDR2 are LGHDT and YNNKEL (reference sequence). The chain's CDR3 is CASSPLDLNTEAFF.